This TCR beta chain was captured by sequencing in a study of cytomegalovirus exposure and HLA in healthy donors. Turning to the study itself: For the approximately 410 genotyped donors, about 79% fell within the Caucasian-associated ancestry cluster.

Notes on the study in general: Three of the chains that were CMV-associated were confirmed in vitro to be specific for CMV antigens.

CDR1 and CDR2 from the germline V gene are LGHNA and YSLEER. J lost 11 bases, V lost 4 bases, and 10 bases had no gene match. The CDR3 extends over 13 amino acids. PCR used 60 Vbeta primers and 13 Jbeta primers. Clones were read by immunoSEQ multiplex PCR, and TCRdb kept only the in-frame ones, dropping some. The data hold 150,000 to 200,000 clones, with about 85% observed a single time. With respect to this clone: Its antigen remains unknown.

Sequencing was carried out using PBMCs. The sequence was collected from a man between 18 and 29 years old in good health and CMV-seropositive. The chain combines TRBV4-3 with TRBJ1-1, with 7 bases aligning to TRBD1. CDR3: CASSPGQSYRAFF. CDR3 sequence (DNA): TGCGCCAGCAGCCCGGGACAGAGCTATAGGGCTTTCTTT.